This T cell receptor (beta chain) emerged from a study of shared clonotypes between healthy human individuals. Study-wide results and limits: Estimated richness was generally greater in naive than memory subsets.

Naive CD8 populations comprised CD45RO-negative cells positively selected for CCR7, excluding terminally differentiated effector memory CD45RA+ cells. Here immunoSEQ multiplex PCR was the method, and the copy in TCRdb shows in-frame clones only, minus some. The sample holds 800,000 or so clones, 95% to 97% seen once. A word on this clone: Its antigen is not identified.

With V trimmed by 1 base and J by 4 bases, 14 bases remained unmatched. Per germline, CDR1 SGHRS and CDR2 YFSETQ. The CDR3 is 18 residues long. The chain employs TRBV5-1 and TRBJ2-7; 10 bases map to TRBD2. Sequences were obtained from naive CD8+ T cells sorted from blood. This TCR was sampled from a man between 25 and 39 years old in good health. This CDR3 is CASSLPAGGEELSYEQYF. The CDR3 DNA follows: TGCGCCAGCAGCTTGCCAGCGGGAGGGGAGGAACTCAGTTACGAGCAGTACTTC.